This passage covers 5 T cell receptor beta chains from one sample sequenced in a study of T cells in Graves' hyperthyroidism and ophthalmopathy. TCR beta CDR3 regions were amplified from RNA. The HTBI primer set served for first-round RT-PCR of the TCR CDR3. TCRdb re-called the multiplex PCR reads with MiXCR, one entry per CDR3 protein. Of 250,000 or so distinct CDR3 sequences listed, 13% to 15% were seen once; the top ten hold under 35%. The sequencing sample was made of blood. The receptors were sampled from a woman aged 50 to 60 with Graves' hyperthyroidism that later progressed to Graves' ophthalmopathy.

The rearrangement links TRBV6-1 to TRBJ1-5; TRBD1 aligns across 7 bases. V lost 7 bases, J lost 6 bases, and 15 bases stayed unmatched. This CDR3 is 16 amino acids long. Looked up from germline, CDR1 is MNHNS and CDR2 is SASEGT. The CDR3 DNA follows: TGTGCCAGCATAAGCCGACAGGGACCTTTGGGTCAGCCCCAGCATTTT. It yields the protein CASISRQGPLGQPQHF.

Many counts were recorded for this clonotype. The genes are TRBV20-1 and TRBJ1-2; D unresolved. The V end was cut by 0 bases, the J end by 6 bases, with 11 bases between. The CDR3 has 13 residues. Germline CDR1 reads DFQATT; CDR2 reads SNEGSKA (reference sequence). This CDR3 is CSARDRRTDGYTF. CDR3 coding DNA: TGCAGTGCTAGAGATCGGCGGACCGATGGCTACACCTTC.

This clonotype showed up just a few times. The J gene is TRBJ2-7, the V gene TRBV9, with 12 nucleotides matching TRBD2. This CDR3 comprises 14 residues. V lost 4 bases and J lost 4; bases outside the gene matches: 3. CDR1 is SGDLS, CDR2 YYNGEE, per germline. The CDR3 sequence is CASSTGTSGYEQYF. The CDR3, as DNA: TGTGCCAGCAGCACCGGGACTAGCGGGTACGAGCAGTACTTC. Combining the CDR3 with reference TRBV9 and TRBJ2-7 gives the whole variable domain DSGVTQTPKHLITATGQRVTLRCSPRSGDLSVYWYQQSLDQGLQFLIQYYNGEERAKGNILERFSAQQFPDLHSELNLSSLELGDSALYFCASSTGTSGYEQYFGPGTRLTVT.

This clonotype has a count of ten or more. The genes are TRBV2 and TRBJ2-5, with D maybe TRBD1 (6 bases). Germline V gives CDR1 SNHLY, CDR2 FYNNEI. V was cut by 5 bases and J by 5 bases, with 12 bases left in between. The CDR3 runs to 13 residues. The CDR3 loop is CASSYRERETQYF. The CDR3 nucleotides read TGTGCCAGCAGTTACAGGGAGAGGGAGACCCAGTACTTC.

This clonotype appeared once. The CDR3 DNA reads as TGTGCCAGCGGGTTCAGGGGGGAACCACCCCTCCACTTT. Translated: CASGFRGEPPLHF. The gene calls are TRBV2 and TRBJ1-6, with TRBD1 matching 7 bases. V trimming: 8 bases; J trimming: 11 bases; junction bases outside the gene matches: 9. CDR3 length: 13 amino acids. From germline, CDR1 is SNHLY and CDR2 FYNNEI.